What follows describes a single T cell receptor beta chain. The data belong to a study of T cell changes during pregnancy in multiple sclerosis. Germline CDR1 reads MNHNS; CDR2 reads SASEGT. The length of the CDR3 is 14 residues. The V and J ends lost 4 bases and 4 bases respectively, with 12 bases between them. The protocol was immunoSEQ multiplex PCR, while the TCRdb copy is restricted to in-frame clones and leaves out a portion. The repertoire has fewer than 35,000 clones, around 91% of them found once; the top ten carry roughly 0.56%. The chain employs TRBV6-1 and TRBJ2-3, with a weak D call TRBD1 (5 bases). The source material was CD4+ T cells from peripheral blood mononuclear cells, sampled in the third trimester of pregnancy. The receptor's source is a female donor in good health, enrolled as a control in a pregnancy study. CDR3 bases: TGTGCCAGCAGTGCCGACAGAATATCAGATACGCAGTATTTT. Residues: CASSADRISDTQYF.